This T cell receptor (beta chain) was sequenced for a study of blood T cell repertoires in COVID-19. Overall study: The United States, Italy and Spain were the sources of the acute and convalescent COVID-19 samples. The analysed material was cDNA or gDNA that came from T cells, B-cell-depleted T cells, or PBMCs.

V dropped 0 bases and J dropped 5; count of bases not matched to a gene: 10. The CDR3 runs to 16 residues. Germline V gene sequence: CDR1 SGHRS, CDR2 YFSETQ. Per the original data handling: Quantification of nucleated cells was approximated via reference gene primer amplification. The protocol was immunoSEQ multiplex PCR, while the TCRdb copy is restricted to in-frame clones and leaves out a portion. V and J calls and clone size are as listed in that table; D and trimming were resolved from the DNA. Among about 110,000 clones, roughly 85% were seen once, and the ten largest hold over 15%. Sequencing used peripheral blood. This clonotype was obtained from a woman older than 75 with acute or convalescent COVID-19. The chain combines TRBV5-1 with TRBJ2-5; 7 bases match TRBD2. CDR3 in amino acids: CASSLGGLVGGETQYF. The CDR3 DNA reads as TGCGCCAGCAGCTTGGGAGGACTAGTCGGCGGGGAGACCCAGTACTTC.